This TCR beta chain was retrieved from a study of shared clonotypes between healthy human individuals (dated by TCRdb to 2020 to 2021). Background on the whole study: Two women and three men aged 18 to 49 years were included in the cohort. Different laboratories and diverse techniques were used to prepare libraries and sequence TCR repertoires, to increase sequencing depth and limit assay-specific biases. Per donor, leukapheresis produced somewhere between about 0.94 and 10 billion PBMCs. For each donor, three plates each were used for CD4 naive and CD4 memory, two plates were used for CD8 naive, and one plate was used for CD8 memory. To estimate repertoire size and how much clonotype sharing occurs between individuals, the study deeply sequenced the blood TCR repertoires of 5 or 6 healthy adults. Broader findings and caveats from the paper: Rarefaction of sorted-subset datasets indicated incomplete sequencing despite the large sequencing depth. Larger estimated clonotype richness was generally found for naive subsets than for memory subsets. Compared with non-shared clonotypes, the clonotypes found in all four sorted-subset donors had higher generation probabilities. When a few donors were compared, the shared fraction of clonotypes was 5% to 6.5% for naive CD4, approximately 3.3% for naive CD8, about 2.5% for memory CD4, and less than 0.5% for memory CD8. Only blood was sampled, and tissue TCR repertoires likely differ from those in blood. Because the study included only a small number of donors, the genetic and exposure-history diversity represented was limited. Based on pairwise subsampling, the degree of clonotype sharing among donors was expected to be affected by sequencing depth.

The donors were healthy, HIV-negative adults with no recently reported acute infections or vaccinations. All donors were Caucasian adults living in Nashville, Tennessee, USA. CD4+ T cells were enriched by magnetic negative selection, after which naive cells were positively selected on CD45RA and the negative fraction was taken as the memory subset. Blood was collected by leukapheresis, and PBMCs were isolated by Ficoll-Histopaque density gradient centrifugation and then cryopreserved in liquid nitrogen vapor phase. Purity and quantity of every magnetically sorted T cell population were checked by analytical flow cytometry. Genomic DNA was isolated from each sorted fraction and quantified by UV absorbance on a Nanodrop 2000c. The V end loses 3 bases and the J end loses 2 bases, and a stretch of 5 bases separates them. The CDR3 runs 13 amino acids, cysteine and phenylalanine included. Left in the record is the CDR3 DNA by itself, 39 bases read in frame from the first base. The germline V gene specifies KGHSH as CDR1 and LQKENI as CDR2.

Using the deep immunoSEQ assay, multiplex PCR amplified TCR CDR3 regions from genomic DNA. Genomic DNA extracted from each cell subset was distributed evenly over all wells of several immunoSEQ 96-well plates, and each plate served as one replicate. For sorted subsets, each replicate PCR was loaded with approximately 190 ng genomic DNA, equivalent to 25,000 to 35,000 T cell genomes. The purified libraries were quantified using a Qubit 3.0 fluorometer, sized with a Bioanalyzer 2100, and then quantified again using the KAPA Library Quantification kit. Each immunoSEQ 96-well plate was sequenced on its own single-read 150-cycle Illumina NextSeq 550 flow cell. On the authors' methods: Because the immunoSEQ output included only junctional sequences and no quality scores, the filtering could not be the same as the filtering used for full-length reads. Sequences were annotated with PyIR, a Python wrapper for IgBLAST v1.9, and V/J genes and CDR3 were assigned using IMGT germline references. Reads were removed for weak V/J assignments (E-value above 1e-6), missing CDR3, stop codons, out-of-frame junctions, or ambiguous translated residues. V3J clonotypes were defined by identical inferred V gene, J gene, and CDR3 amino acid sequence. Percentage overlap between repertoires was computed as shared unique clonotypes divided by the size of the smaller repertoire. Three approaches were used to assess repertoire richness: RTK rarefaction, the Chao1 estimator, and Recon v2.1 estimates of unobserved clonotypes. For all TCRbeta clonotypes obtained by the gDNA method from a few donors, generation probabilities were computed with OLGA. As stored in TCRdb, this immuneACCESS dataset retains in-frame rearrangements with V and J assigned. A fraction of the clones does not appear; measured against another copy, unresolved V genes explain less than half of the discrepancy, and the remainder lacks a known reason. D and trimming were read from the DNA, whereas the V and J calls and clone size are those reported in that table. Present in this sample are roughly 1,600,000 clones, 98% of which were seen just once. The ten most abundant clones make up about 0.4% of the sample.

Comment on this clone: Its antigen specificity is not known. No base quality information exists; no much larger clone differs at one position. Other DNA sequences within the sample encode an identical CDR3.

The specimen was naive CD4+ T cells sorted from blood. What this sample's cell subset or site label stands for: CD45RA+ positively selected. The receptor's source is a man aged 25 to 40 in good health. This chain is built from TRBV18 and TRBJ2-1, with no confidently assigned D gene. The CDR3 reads CASSPSPYNEQFF. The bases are TGTGCCAGCTCACCTTCGCCCTACAATGAGCAGTTCTTC.